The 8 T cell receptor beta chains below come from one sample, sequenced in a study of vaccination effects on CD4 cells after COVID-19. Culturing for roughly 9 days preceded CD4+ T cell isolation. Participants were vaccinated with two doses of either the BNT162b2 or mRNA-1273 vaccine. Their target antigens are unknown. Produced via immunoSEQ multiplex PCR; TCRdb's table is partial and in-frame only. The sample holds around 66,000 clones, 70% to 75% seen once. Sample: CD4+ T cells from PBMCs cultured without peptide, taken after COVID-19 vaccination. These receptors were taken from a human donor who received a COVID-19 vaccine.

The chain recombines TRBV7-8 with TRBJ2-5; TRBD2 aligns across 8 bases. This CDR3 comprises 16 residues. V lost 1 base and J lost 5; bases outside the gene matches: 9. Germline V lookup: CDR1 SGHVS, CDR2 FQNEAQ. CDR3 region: CASSLVGGAQGETQYF. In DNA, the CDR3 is TGTGCCAGCAGCTTAGTCGGGGGGGCCCAAGGGGAGACCCAGTACTTC.

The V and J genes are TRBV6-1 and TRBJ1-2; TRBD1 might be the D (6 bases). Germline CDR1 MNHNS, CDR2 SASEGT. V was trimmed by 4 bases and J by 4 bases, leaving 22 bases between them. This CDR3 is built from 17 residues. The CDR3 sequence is CASSAQQGFGGVYGYTF. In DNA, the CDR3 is TGTGCCAGCAGTGCCCAACAGGGTTTCGGCGGGGTCTATGGCTACACCTTC.

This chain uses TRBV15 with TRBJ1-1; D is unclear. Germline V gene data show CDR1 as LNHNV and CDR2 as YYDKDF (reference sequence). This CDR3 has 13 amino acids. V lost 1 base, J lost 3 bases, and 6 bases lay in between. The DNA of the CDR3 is TGTGCCACCAGCAGAGGTCGATACACTGAAGCTTTCTTT. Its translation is CATSRGRYTEAFF.

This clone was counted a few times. The CDR3 DNA is TGTGCCAGCAGCCCACGGGACTTTAGCTCCTACAATGAGCAGTTCTTC. Amino acid sequence: CASSPRDFSSYNEQFF. This chain connects TRBV7-9 to TRBJ2-1; tentative D call: TRBD2 (6 bases). The CDR3 length is 16 residues. CDR1 and CDR2 (germline): SEHNR, FQNEAQ (reference sequence). Trimming shortened V by 5 bases and J by 0 bases, and 14 bases separated the two germline ends.

The CDR3 spells CATRGTEAFF. The CDR3 DNA reads TGTGCCACTCGGGGTACTGAAGCTTTCTTT. The genes are TRBV5-8 and TRBJ1-1, with no clear D. Trimming left V 9 bases short and J 5 bases short, with 8 bases between. Germline loops: CDR1 SGHTS, CDR2 YDEGEE. The CDR3 totals 10 residues.

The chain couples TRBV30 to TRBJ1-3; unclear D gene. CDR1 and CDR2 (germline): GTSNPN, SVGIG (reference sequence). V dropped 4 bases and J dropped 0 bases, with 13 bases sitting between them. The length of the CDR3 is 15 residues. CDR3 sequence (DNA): TGTGCCTGGAAGGAGGGAGACCTCTCTGGAAACACCATATATTTT. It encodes CAWKEGDLSGNTIYF.

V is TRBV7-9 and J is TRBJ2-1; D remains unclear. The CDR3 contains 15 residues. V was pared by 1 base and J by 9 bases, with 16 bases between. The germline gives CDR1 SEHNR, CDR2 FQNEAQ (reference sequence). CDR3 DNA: TGTGCCAGCAGCTTAGTCTACCTGAGAATGGGTGAGCAGTTCTTC. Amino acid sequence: CASSLVYLRMGEQFF. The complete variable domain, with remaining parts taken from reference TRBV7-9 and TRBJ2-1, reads DTGVSQNPRHKITKRGQNVTFRCDPISEHNRLYWYRQTLGQGPEFLTYFQNEAQLEKSRLLSDRFSAERPKGSFSTLEIQRTEQGDSAMYLCASSLVYLRMGEQFFGPGTRLTVL.

In nucleotides, the CDR3 is TGTGCCTGGGACAGAGAAGCAACTAATGAAAAACTGTTTTTT. Residues: CAWDREATNEKLFF. J is TRBJ1-4 and V is TRBV30; D might be TRBD1 (5 bases). The CDR3 loop spans 14 amino acids. Trimming took off 5 bases at V and 0 bases at J, with 10 bases between the two ends. Germline V gives CDR1 GTSNPN, CDR2 SVGIG (reference sequence).